Below are 4 T cell receptor beta chains sequenced from a single sample in a study of T cell responses to AZD1222 COVID-19 vaccine. Assay: immunoSEQ multiplex PCR; the TCRdb copy retains only in-frame clones and omits some. In the table there are roughly 140,000 clones, approximately 90% of which are singletons. Sequenced material: peripheral blood, taken on day 0 of AZD1222 vaccination. The receptor source for this set is an adult in good health.

The V call is TRBV2, the J call TRBJ2-3; D might be TRBD2 (6 bases). V was cut by 8 bases and J by 4 bases, with 19 bases left in between. CDR3 length equals 15 residues. Per germline, CDR1 SNHLY and CDR2 FYNNEI. CDR3 in amino acids: CASSLAGTWADTQYF. CDR3 DNA sequence: TGTGCCAGCTCTTTGGCGGGAACTTGGGCAGATACGCAGTATTTT.

The CDR3 here is CASLTSRNTEAFF. The CDR3 nucleotides are TGTGCCAGCCTAACCTCACGGAACACTGAAGCTTTCTTT. V is TRBV28 and J is TRBJ1-1; D remains ambiguous. Trimming removed 8 bases at V and 1 base at J, with 11 bases between. Looked up from germline, CDR1 is MDHEN and CDR2 is SYDVKM. CDR3 size: 13 residues.

The rearrangement uses TRBV9 and TRBJ2-5; 8 nucleotides line up with TRBD1. In germline, CDR1 is SGDLS, CDR2 YYNGEE. There are 16 residues in the CDR3. V lost 1 base, J lost 1 base, and 6 bases stayed unmatched. CDR3 coding DNA: TGTGCCAGCAGCGTAACAACAGGGGGGCTCCAAGAGACCCAGTACTTC. Its translation: CASSVTTGGLQETQYF.

This clone was seen once. The V and J genes are TRBV28 and TRBJ2-3; no clear D gene. The CDR3 is 15 amino acids. Germline values: CDR1 MDHEN, CDR2 SYDVKM. V lost 2 bases and J 4 bases, leaving 13 bases between the germline ends. CDR3 region: CASSLPGEAPDTQYF. In DNA, the CDR3 is TGTGCCAGCAGTTTACCTGGAGAGGCGCCAGATACGCAGTATTTT. The full variable domain, completed using reference TRBV28 and TRBJ2-3, is DVKVTQSSRYLVKRTGEKVFLECVQDMDHENMFWYRQDPGLGLRLIYFSYDVKMKEKGDIPEGYSVSREKKERFSLILESASTNQTSMYLCASSLPGEAPDTQYFGPGTRLTVL.